This T cell receptor (beta chain) was observed in a study of patients and donors after allogeneic stem cell transplantation. This CDR3 comprises 15 residues. V was shortened by 1 base and J by 4 bases, with 11 bases between the two germline ends. The germline V gene has CDR1 SEHNR and CDR2 FQNEAQ (reference sequence). Using its own MiXCR run on the RT-PCR reads, TCRdb lists one record per CDR3 protein. The table includes roughly 940,000 distinct CDR3 sequences, approximately 19% detected once. The specimen sequenced was blood, either unsorted or a sorted T cell fraction (not recorded which). This clonotype was obtained from a human donor who was either an allogeneic HSCT recipient or a stem cell or donor lymphocyte infusion donor (not recorded which). It is not recorded whose cells these are; they may come from a transplant donor. This chain uses TRBV7-9 with TRBJ2-1; maybe TRBD2 (5 bases). CDR3 region: CASSLGSSVYNEQFF. In DNA form, the CDR3 reads TGTGCCAGCAGCTTAGGGAGTAGCGTGTACAATGAGCAGTTCTTC.